This TCR beta chain was sequenced for a study of Ad26.COV2.S vaccination and SARS-CoV-2 variants. Study in general: Donor participated within the Ad26.COV2.S arm of the COV1001 trial.

Assay used: immunoSEQ multiplex PCR; TCRdb lists only in-frame clones, some missing. Here the sample spans approximately 350,000 clones, about nine tenths being singletons. Trimming cost V 0 bases and J 0 bases, with 7 bases left between them. The CDR3 loop spans 15 amino acids. Looked up from germline, CDR1 is SGDLS and CDR2 is YYNGEE. Treatment described: roughly 19 received Ad26.COV2.S at low or high dose, single or two shots; roughly five received placebo; per-sample allocation not given. Sampling occurred on day 63 after the first vaccine or placebo injection. This receptor was obtained from a person aged 18-65 years who received the Ad26.COV2.S COVID-19 vaccine or a placebo. The chain has TRBV9 and TRBJ1-3, with D unresolved. The sequenced sample was peripheral blood, obtained in a trial of Ad26.COV2.S vaccine versus placebo. CDR3 amino acids: CASSVDGFSGNTIYF. In DNA, the CDR3 is TGTGCCAGCAGCGTAGATGGGTTCTCTGGAAACACCATATATTTT. Complete variable domain (other parts from reference TRBV9 and TRBJ1-3): DSGVTQTPKHLITATGQRVTLRCSPRSGDLSVYWYQQSLDQGLQFLIQYYNGEERAKGNILERFSAQQFPDLHSELNLSSLELGDSALYFCASSVDGFSGNTIYFGEGSWLTVV.